Reported below is one T cell receptor (beta chain). These data originate in a study of T cell changes during pregnancy in multiple sclerosis. TCRdb's table, derived via immunoSEQ multiplex PCR, lists solely in-frame clones and lacks some. The sample includes over 60,000 clones, around 93% of them seen just once. Looked up from germline, CDR1 is SGHRS and CDR2 is YFSETQ. The J segment lost 1 base and the V segment lost 2 bases, leaving 3 bases of the junction unmatched. The length of the CDR3 is 17 residues. This specimen was peripheral blood, taken in the first trimester of pregnancy. The clonotype originates from a female donor with multiple sclerosis, enrolled in a pregnancy study. V and J are TRBV5-1 and TRBJ2-2; 12 bases are a match to TRBD2. The CDR3 sequence is CASSFTSGRRNTGELFF. CDR3 nucleotides: TGCGCCAGCAGCTTTACTAGCGGGAGGAGGAACACCGGGGAGCTGTTTTTT.